The 22 T cell receptor beta chains below all came from one sample that was sequenced in a study of OX40 agonist ivuxolimab in advanced cancers. The assay was immunoSEQ multiplex PCR, and TCRdb's table has in-frame clones only and misses some. The sample has 90,000 to 100,000 clones, about four fifths seen once. The source was CD4+ or CD8+ T cells sorted from blood, collected in a trial of the OX40 agonist ivuxolimab. These receptors originate from an adult with an advanced solid tumor such as melanoma, head and neck, liver or kidney cancer.

J is TRBJ2-1 and V is TRBV25-1; the match to TRBD2 covers 9 bases. V lost 4 bases and J lost 6; bases outside the gene matches: 4. The CDR3 runs to 14 residues. Germline V gene data show CDR1 as MGHDK and CDR2 as SYGVNS. As DNA, the CDR3 is TGTGCCAGCAGTGTTGCGGGGGGGCCCAATGAGCAGTTCTTC. Translation: CASSVAGGPNEQFF.

Concerning this clone: In the same sample, other DNA sequences code for this CDR3. This chain joins TRBV10-3 and TRBJ1-1; D ambiguous. The V end was cut by 2 bases, the J end by 1 base, with 5 bases between. Germline assignment: CDR1 ENHRY and CDR2 SYGVKD. The CDR3 covers 13 residues. This chain's CDR3 is CAISERENTEAFF. CDR3 DNA sequence: TGTGCCATCAGTGAGCGGGAGAACACTGAAGCTTTCTTT.

This CDR3 reads CAVGQGAYEQYF. For the CDR3, the DNA is TGTGCCGTGGGACAGGGGGCATACGAGCAGTACTTC. The chain couples TRBV30 to TRBJ2-7, with TRBD1 matching over 12 bases. The germline V gene encodes CDR1 GTSNPN and CDR2 SVGIG (reference sequence). V trimming: 8 bases; J trimming: 4 bases; junction bases outside the gene matches: 3. This CDR3 is 12 amino acids long.

This chain joins TRBV4-3 and TRBJ2-7, with TRBD1 matching over 10 bases. Per the germline V gene, CDR1 is LGHNA and CDR2 is YSLEER. This CDR3 contains 16 residues. Trimming removed 3 bases from V and 2 bases from J; junction bases left unmatched: 7. This chain's CDR3 is CASSHGAGQGTYEQYF. The CDR3 DNA reads as TGCGCCAGCAGCCACGGAGCGGGACAGGGGACCTACGAGCAGTACTTC.

The chain employs TRBV27 and TRBJ2-1; 8 bases are a match to TRBD1. Germline V CDR1 and CDR2: MNHEY, SMNVEV (reference sequence). The V and J ends lost 4 bases and 8 bases, in that order; junction bases with no gene match: 10. The CDR3 has 15 residues. The CDR3 spells CASSSTGADVDEQFF. DNA of the CDR3: TGTGCCAGCAGTTCGACAGGGGCCGACGTGGATGAGCAGTTCTTC.

The V call is TRBV9, the J call TRBJ1-4; D gene ambiguous. V shed 4 bases and J shed 6 bases, with 13 bases lying between them. Germline V CDR1 and CDR2: SGDLS, YYNGEE. The CDR3 has 14 amino acids. The CDR3 protein is CASSKETGDEKLFF. The CDR3, as DNA: TGTGCCAGCAGCAAGGAGACTGGGGATGAAAAACTGTTTTTT. Complete variable domain (other parts from reference TRBV9 and TRBJ1-4): DSGVTQTPKHLITATGQRVTLRCSPRSGDLSVYWYQQSLDQGLQFLIQYYNGEERAKGNILERFSAQQFPDLHSELNLSSLELGDSALYFCASSKETGDEKLFFGSGTQLSVL.

The chain combines TRBV11-3 with TRBJ2-1; D is possibly TRBD1 (6 bases). The CDR3 runs 15 residues. Germline V gene data show CDR1 as SGHNT and CDR2 as YENEEA. V lost 5 bases to trimming and J lost 2 bases, with 13 bases between them. This chain's CDR3 is CASSHRARPYNEQFF. The CDR3 DNA is TGTGCCAGCAGCCACAGGGCTAGACCCTACAATGAGCAGTTCTTC. Combining the CDR3 with reference TRBV11-3 and TRBJ2-1 gives the whole variable domain EAGVVQSPRYKIIEKKQPVAFWCNPISGHNTLYWYLQNLGQGPELLIRYENEEAVDDSQLPKDRFSAERLKGVDSTLKIQPAELGDSAVYLCASSHRARPYNEQFFGPGTRLTVL.

The CDR3: CASNGDRGSETQYF. The CDR3 DNA is TGTGCCAGCAACGGGGACAGGGGTTCGGAGACCCAGTACTTC. The chain couples TRBV25-1 to TRBJ2-5, with 10 bases fitting TRBD1. Unmatched junction bases numbered 7, after V lost 7 bases and J lost 5 bases. This CDR3 contains 14 residues. CDR1 is MGHDK and CDR2 is SYGVNS in the germline V gene.

The chain is built from TRBV6-5 and TRBJ2-5; 12 bases line up with TRBD2. The length of the CDR3 is 15 residues. Trimming cost V 4 bases and J 5 bases; bases outside gene matches: 5. Per the germline V gene, CDR1 is MNHEY and CDR2 is SVGAGI. In nucleotides, the CDR3 is TGTGCCAGCAGTTTCGGACTAGCGGGGATGGAGACCCAGTACTTC. Protein: CASSFGLAGMETQYF.

Of note for this clone: This same CDR3 is encoded by further DNA sequences in the sample. The V and J genes are TRBV11-3 and TRBJ2-1, with TRBD1 matching 11 bases. The germline gives CDR1 SGHNT, CDR2 YENEEA. The CDR3 is made up of 15 amino acids. With V trimmed by 2 bases and J by 6 bases, 3 bases remained unmatched. For the CDR3, the DNA is TGTGCCAGCAGCTTAAGAGGGACAGGGGGCAATGAGCAGTTCTTC. This translates into CASSLRGTGGNEQFF.

The CDR3 is CASSPGLAGPGELFF. The CDR3, as DNA: TGTGCCAGCTCTCCGGGACTAGCGGGACCCGGGGAGCTGTTTTTT. The chain has TRBV19 and TRBJ2-2, with 13 bases lining up with TRBD2. V shed 9 bases and J 6 bases; nucleotides not matched to a gene: 7. Germline loops: CDR1 LNHDA, CDR2 SQIVND (reference sequence). This CDR3 has 15 residues.

The J gene is TRBJ2-2, the V gene TRBV25-1, with D tentatively TRBD1 or TRBD2 (6 bases each). The V end lost 3 bases, the J end lost 3 bases, and 11 bases lay between the germline ends. The CDR3 runs to 15 residues. Germline V gene sequence: CDR1 MGHDK, CDR2 SYGVNS. The CDR3 bases are TGTGCCAGCAGTGATTCGGGGGCTTACACCGGGGAGCTGTTTTTT. Its protein is CASSDSGAYTGELFF.

This clone was detected once. V and J are TRBV19 and TRBJ2-6; 7 nucleotides agree with TRBD2. V gave up 2 bases and J gave up 0 bases; unmatched junction bases: 7. CDR3 length: 18 amino acids. Germline V gives CDR1 LNHDA, CDR2 SQIVND (reference sequence). As DNA, the CDR3 is TGTGCCAGTAGTATAATGTGGGAGGGCATCTCTGGGGCCAACGTCCTGACTTTC. Amino acids: CASSIMWEGISGANVLTF. Full variable domain (missing parts from reference TRBV19 and TRBJ2-6): DGGITQSPKYLFRKEGQNVTLSCEQNLNHDAMYWYRQDPGQGLRLIYYSQIVNDFQKGDIAEGYSVSREKKESFPLTVTSAQKNPTAFYLCASSIMWEGISGANVLTFGAGSRLTVL.

This clone was counted only a few times. The chain is built from TRBV13 and TRBJ2-3; 7 bases align to TRBD2. V trimming: 4 bases; J trimming: 3 bases; junction bases outside the gene matches: 10. In germline, CDR1 is PRHDT, CDR2 FYEKMQ (reference sequence). The CDR3 extends over 16 amino acids. The CDR3 reads CASSSLGGGSTDTQYF. Written as DNA, the CDR3 is TGTGCCAGCAGCTCCCTAGGAGGCGGGAGTACAGATACGCAGTATTTT.

The gene calls are TRBV9 and TRBJ2-5; 10 nucleotides agree with TRBD1. The CDR3 length is 18 residues. J gave up 4 bases and V 0 bases, and 12 bases lay outside the gene matches. The germline CDR1 and CDR2 sequences are SGDLS and YYNGEE. CDR3 DNA sequence: TGTGCCAGCAGCGTAGGTGAATCGGACAGGGGGTTTCGAGAGACCCAGTACTTC. This encodes CASSVGESDRGFRETQYF.

This clone was observed a handful of times. The junction differs from germline at one of its ends, possibly a read error. The gene calls are TRBV18 and TRBJ1-3; TRBD1 matches at 9 bases. Germline assignment: CDR1 KGHSH and CDR2 LQKENI. The CDR3 extends over 19 amino acids. In DNA form, the CDR3 reads TGTGCCAGCTCGCCACCCGGGACAGGGCGCCCCCCCTCTGGAAACACCATATATTTT. It encodes CASSPPGTGRPPSGNTIYF.

In this sample, this clone turned up a few times. This sequence joins TRBV4-3 and TRBJ2-3, with 10 bases fitting TRBD2. Germline V gene lookup returns CDR1 LGHNA and CDR2 YSLEER. V lost 4 bases to trimming and J lost 2 bases; unmatched junction nucleotides: 6. The CDR3 consists of 16 residues. This CDR3 reads CASSLSGLADTDTQYF. The DNA for the CDR3 is TGCGCCAGCAGCCTTTCCGGACTAGCGGACACAGATACGCAGTATTTT.

On this clone itself: The sample has other DNA sequences that encode this CDR3 too. The V gene is TRBV4-3, the J gene TRBJ1-1; maybe TRBD1 (6 bases). This CDR3 comprises 16 residues. Germline V gene lookup returns CDR1 LGHNA and CDR2 YSLEER. Trimming cost V 3 bases and J 8 bases, with 22 bases left between them. The CDR3 bases are TGCGCCAGCAGCCAGGGCCTCTTTCAGACGGGACACGAAGCTTTCTTT. This codes for CASSQGLFQTGHEAFF.

This chain links TRBV5-1 with TRBJ1-2, with D possibly matching TRBD1 (6 bases). The V and J ends lost 5 bases and 5 bases respectively, with 16 bases between them. CDR1 is SGHRS and CDR2 is YFSETQ in the germline V gene. The CDR3 totals 14 residues. The CDR3 DNA reads as TGCGCCAGCAGGACCGGGGGCGCGGTTTATGGCTACACCTTC. Its translation: CASRTGGAVYGYTF.

The chain uses TRBV27 and TRBJ2-1; 9 positions agree with TRBD1. The V segment lost 5 bases and the J segment 6 bases; nucleotides outside the gene matches: 11. Germline V gene data show CDR1 as MNHEY and CDR2 as SMNVEV (reference sequence). This CDR3 comprises 16 residues. The CDR3 coding sequence is TGTGCCAGCAGTGCTAATCCCGGGACAGGGCGCAATGAGCAGTTCTTC. It encodes CASSANPGTGRNEQFF.

This clone has just a few counts. This chain connects TRBV19 to TRBJ1-2, with 9 bases lining up with TRBD1. The CDR3 covers 13 residues. Per germline, CDR1 LNHDA and CDR2 SQIVND (reference sequence). Trimming took 9 bases from V and 7 from J; bases not matched to a gene: 9. The CDR3 loop reads CASRDREEGGYTF. The CDR3 DNA follows: TGTGCCAGCCGGGACAGGGAGGAGGGTGGCTACACCTTC.

The chain carries TRBV15 and TRBJ1-4; D ambiguous. The V and J ends lost 7 bases and 8 bases respectively, with 11 bases between them. Germline V CDR1 and CDR2: LNHNV, YYDKDF (reference sequence). CDR3 length: 12 amino acids. In nucleotides, the CDR3 is TGTGCCACCATGGGGATGCAGGAAAAACTGTTTTTT. Amino acid sequence: CATMGMQEKLFF.